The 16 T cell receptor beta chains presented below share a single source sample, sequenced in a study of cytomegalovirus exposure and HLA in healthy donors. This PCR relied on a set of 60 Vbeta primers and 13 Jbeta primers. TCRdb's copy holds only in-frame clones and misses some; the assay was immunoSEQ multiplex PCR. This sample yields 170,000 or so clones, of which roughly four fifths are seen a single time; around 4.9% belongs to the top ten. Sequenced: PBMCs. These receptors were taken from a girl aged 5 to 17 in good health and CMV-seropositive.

CDR3: CASSVGTVLYQETQYF. As DNA, the CDR3 is TGTGCCAGCAGCGTAGGGACAGTTCTATATCAAGAGACCCAGTACTTC. The chain uses TRBV9 and TRBJ2-5; D perhaps matches TRBD1 (6 bases). Trimming took off 0 bases at V and 2 bases at J, with 14 bases between the two ends. The CDR3 extends over 16 amino acids. Germline V lookup: CDR1 SGDLS, CDR2 YYNGEE.

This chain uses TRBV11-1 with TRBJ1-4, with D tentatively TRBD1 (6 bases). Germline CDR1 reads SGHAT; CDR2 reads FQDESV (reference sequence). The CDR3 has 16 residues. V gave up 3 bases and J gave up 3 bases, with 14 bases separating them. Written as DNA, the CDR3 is TGTGCCAGCAGCTTCCTCCCAGGGGCGGCTAATGAAAAACTGTTTTTT. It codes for CASSFLPGAANEKLFF.

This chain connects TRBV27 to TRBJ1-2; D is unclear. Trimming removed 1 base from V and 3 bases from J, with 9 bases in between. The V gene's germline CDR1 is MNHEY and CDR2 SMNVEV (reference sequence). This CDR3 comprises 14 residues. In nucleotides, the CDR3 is TGTGCCAGCAGTTTATATCGGGGAGACTATGGCTACACCTTC. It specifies CASSLYRGDYGYTF.

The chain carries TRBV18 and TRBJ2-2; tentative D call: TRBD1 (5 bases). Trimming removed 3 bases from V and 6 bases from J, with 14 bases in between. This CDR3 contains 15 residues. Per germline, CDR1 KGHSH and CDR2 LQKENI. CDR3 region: CASSPFSGLAGELFF. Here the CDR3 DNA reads TGTGCCAGCTCACCTTTTTCAGGGCTAGCCGGGGAGCTGTTTTTT.

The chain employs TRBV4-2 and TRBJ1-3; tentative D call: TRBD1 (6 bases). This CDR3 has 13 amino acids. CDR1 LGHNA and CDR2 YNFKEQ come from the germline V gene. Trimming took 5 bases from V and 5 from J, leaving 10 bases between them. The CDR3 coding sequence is TGTGCCAGCAGCGGGGACAAGAGAAACACCATATATTTT. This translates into CASSGDKRNTIYF.

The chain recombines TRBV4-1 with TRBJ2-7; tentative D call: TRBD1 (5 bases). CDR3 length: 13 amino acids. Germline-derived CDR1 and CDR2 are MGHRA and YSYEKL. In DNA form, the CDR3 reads TGCGCATCAGGGTCTGCTAGCTCCTACGAGCAGTACTTC. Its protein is CASGSASSYEQYF.

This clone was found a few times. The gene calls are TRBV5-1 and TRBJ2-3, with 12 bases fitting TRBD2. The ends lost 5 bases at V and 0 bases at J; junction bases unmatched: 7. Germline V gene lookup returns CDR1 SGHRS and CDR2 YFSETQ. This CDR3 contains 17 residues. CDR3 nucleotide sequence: TGCGCCAGCAGACTAGCGGGGGGCGTTTGGAGCACAGATACGCAGTATTTT. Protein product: CASRLAGGVWSTDTQYF.

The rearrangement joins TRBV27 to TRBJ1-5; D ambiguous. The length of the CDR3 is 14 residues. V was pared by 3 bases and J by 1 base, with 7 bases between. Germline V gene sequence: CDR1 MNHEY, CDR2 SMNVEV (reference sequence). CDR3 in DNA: TGTGCCAGCAGTTTCTACCCAAGCAATCAGCCCCAGCATTTT. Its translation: CASSFYPSNQPQHF.

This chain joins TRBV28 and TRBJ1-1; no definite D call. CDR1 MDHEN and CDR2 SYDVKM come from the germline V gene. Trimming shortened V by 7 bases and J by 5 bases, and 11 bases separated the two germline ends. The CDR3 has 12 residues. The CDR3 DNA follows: TGTGCCAGCAAAGAGGGATGGACTGAAGCTTTCTTT. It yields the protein CASKEGWTEAFF.

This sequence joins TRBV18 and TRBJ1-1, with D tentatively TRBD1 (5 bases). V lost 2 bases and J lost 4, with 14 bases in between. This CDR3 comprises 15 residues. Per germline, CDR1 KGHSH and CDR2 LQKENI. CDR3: CASSPDGPRGTEAFF. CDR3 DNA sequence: TGTGCCAGCTCACCAGATGGGCCAAGGGGCACTGAAGCTTTCTTT.

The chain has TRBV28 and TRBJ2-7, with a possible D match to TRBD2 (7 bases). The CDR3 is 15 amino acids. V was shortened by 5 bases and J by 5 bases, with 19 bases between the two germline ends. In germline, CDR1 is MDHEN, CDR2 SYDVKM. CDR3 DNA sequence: TGTGCCAGCAGTACCCCGAGGGGGGGGATCCACGAGCAGTACTTC. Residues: CASSTPRGGIHEQYF.

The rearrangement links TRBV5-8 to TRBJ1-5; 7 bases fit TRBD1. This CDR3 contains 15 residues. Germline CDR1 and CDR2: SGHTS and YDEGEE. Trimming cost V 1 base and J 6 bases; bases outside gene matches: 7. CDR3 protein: CASSLRAGGTQPQHF. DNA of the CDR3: TGTGCCAGCAGCTTGCGGGCAGGGGGGACTCAGCCCCAGCATTTT.

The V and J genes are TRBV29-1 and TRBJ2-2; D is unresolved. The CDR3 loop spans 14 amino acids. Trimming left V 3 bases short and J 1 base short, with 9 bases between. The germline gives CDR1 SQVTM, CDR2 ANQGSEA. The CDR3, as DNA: TGCAGCGTTGAGGCACAAGTGAACACCGGGGAGCTGTTTTTT. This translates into CSVEAQVNTGELFF.

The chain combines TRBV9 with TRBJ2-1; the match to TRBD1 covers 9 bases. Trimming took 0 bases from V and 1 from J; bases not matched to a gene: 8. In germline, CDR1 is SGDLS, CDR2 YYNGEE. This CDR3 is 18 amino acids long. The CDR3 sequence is CASSVEGTGTGSYNEQFF. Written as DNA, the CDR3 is TGTGCCAGCAGCGTAGAAGGTACCGGGACAGGGTCCTACAATGAGCAGTTCTTC.

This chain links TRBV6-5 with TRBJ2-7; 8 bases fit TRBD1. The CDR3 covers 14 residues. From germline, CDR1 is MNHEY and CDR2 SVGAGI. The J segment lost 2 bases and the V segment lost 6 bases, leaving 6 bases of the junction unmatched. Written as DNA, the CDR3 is TGTGCCAGCAGGGGGACAGGTCGAACCTACGAGCAGTACTTC. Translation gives CASRGTGRTYEQYF.

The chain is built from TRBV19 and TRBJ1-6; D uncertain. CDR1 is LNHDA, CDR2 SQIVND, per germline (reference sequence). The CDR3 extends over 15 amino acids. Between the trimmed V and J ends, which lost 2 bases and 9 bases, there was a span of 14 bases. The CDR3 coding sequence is TGTGCCAGTAGTATACTCTTAGCGGGTGCTTCACCCCTCCACTTT. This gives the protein CASSILLAGASPLHF.